This T cell receptor (beta chain) was captured by sequencing in a study of CXCR3-negative and CXCR3-positive naive CD8 T cells. In the study overall: TRB reads totalled about 135 million, about 1.5 +/- 0.3 million per library. General study results and limits: Relative to CXCR3-negative naive cells, CXCR3-positive naive cells had more hydrophobic TRB CDR3s.

Triplicate sorts of around 300,000 cells per CD8+ subset. The germline gives CDR1 SEHNR, CDR2 FQNEAQ (reference sequence). The CDR3 runs 14 residues. A remark on this clonotype: Its antigen is unknown.

The method, 5' RACE with UMI labels, was used to prepare the TRB cDNA libraries. TCRdb re-called the 5' RACE reads, yielding one record per CDR3 amino acid sequence without DNA. The sample data list around 120,000 distinct CDR3 sequences. The V gene is TRBV7-9, the J gene TRBJ1-1; no DNA is available, so the TRBD1 call from TCRdb remains unchecked. The source of this sequence is a human donor in good health. Some clones in this sample may be carry-over from other donors' samples. Sequenced input: naive CXCR3+ CD8+ T cells from blood. The subset here: CD45RO-CCR7+CD27+CD95- naive CD8+ T cells expressing CXCR3 (TNR3+). CDR3 residues: CASSSTDPRTEAFF. The whole variable domain, remainder taken from reference TRBV7-9 and TRBJ1-1, is DTGVSQNPRHKITKRGQNVTFRCDPISEHNRLYWYRQTLGQGPEFLTYFQNEAQLEKSRLLSDRFSAERPKGSFSTLEIQRTEQGDSAMYLCASSSTDPRTEAFFGQGTRLTVV.